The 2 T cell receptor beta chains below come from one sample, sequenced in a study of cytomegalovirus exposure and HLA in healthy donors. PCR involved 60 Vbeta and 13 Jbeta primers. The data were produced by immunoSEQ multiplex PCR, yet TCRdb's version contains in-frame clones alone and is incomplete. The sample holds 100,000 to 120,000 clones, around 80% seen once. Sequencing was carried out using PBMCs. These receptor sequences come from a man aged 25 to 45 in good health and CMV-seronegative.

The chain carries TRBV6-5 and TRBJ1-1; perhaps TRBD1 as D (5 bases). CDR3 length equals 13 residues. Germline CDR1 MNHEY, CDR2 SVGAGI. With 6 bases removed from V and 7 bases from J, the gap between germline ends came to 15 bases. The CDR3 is CASSLSSRDEAFF. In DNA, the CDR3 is TGTGCCAGCAGCTTATCTTCCAGGGATGAAGCTTTCTTT.

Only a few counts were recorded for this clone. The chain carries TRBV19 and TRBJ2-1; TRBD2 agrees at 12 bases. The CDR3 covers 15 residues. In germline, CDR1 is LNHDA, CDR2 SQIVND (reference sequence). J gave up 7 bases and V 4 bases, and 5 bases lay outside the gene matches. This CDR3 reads CASSTGTSGLNEQFF. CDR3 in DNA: TGTGCCAGTAGTACTGGGACTAGCGGGTTAAATGAGCAGTTCTTC.